These T cell receptor beta chains were read from a single sample in a study of neurological immune-mediated disorders. MiXCR, run by TCRdb on the 5' RACE reads, gives a single entry per CDR3 protein. The sample has tens of thousands of distinct CDR3 sequences, about 10% seen once. The source material was PBMCs. Every receptor here comes from a man aged 60 to 69 in good health. CDR3s include the opening cysteine and the closing phenylalanine or tryptophan. The order of the fields is V gene, CDR3 length, CDR3 protein.

>TRBV7-2|15
CASSEQRGNFGGYTF
>TRBV10-3|12
CAIRGVSYEQYF
>TRBV29-1|12
CSAGARGREQYF
>TRBV9|15
CASSVGNPSYNEQFF
>TRBV12-3/TRBV12-4|14
CASSGTDLNTEAFF
>TRBV20-1|14
CSAPGAEANSPLHF
>TRBV30|17
CAWSASRVGRGNSPLHF
>TRBV20-1|15
CSARGTSGGTHEQYF
>TRBV7-9|15
CASSSETGATDTQYF
>TRBV27|16
CASRLQGISGANVLTF
>TRBV20-1|15
CSASRMGSGGNEQFF
>TRBV7-9|15
CASSPFTGDKNIQYF
>TRBV7-9|15
CASSQDRSSGNTIYF
>TRBV7-8|13
CASSLGGAFEQYF
>TRBV9|15
CASSVGSGVNNEQFF
>TRBV7-2|15
CASSPRGQGGGEQYF
>TRBV7-2|13
CASSQSAYNEQFF
>TRBV7-2|13
CASSPVLGSPLHF
>TRBV9|15
CASSVEAGGNYGYTF
>TRBV15|16
CATSRARTGTGETQYF
>TRBV4-2|10
CASSLRRGFF
>TRBV6-2/TRBV6-3|12
CASSYGANEQFF
>TRBV7-2|17
CASSSPQGAGGRETQYF
>TRBV7-2|15
CASSAGGLAEVTQYF
>TRBV20-1|12
CSASTRNYEQFF
>TRBV4-3|17
CASSQAWMGIEGEKLFF
>TRBV12-5|13
CASGLARGYEQYF
>TRBV7-2|13
CASSFDISYEQYF
>TRBV6-5|13
CASSSPGGTQAFF
>TRBV7-2|14
CASSRDAINSPLHF
>TRBV20-1|13
CSARDQTVYGYTF
>TRBV10-3|13
CAISAIGGAEAFF
>TRBV20-1|11
CSAHSRNTQYF
>TRBV7-3|15
CASSLIQAATYEQYF
>TRBV7-2|13
CASSLSWKETQYF
>TRBV3-1|14
CASSQDRDRDTQYF
>TRBV6-2/TRBV6-3|12
CASSHGRIEAFF
>TRBV10-3|16
CAISERGGGVSYEQYF
>TRBV5-1|14
CASNSGGHTGELFF
>TRBV7-7|17
CASSPRTSGDNTGELFF
>TRBV5-1|15
CASSLVGTVTDTQYF
>TRBV10-3|15
CAIKDSAGERDEQFF
>TRBV18|14
CASSPQAGHDEQFF
>TRBV12-3/TRBV12-4|13
CASRYDRGYGYTF
>TRBV7-9|15
CASSLRQSTNYGYTF
>TRBV12-3/TRBV12-4|13
CASSTLQGDTQYF
>TRBV5-1|14
CASSSGEEGETQYF
>TRBV7-2|15
CASSLQGQGISPLHF
>TRBV20-1|16
CSAREGHFANTGELFF
>TRBV7-2|14
CAIGGSPDAGELFF
>TRBV5-1|14
CASSLAYGDEKLFF
>TRBV6-2/TRBV6-3|13
CASSYRGPGEQYF
>TRBV12-3/TRBV12-4|16
CASSLLGQVNRGEQFF
>TRBV9|15
CASSVDGRRNQPQHF
>TRBV20-1|14
CSAERGGRYNEQFF